Here is one T cell receptor beta chain with its context. Its antigen is still unknown. This sample is part of a study of cytomegalovirus exposure and HLA in healthy donors. Study-wide results and limits: Accurate prediction of most subjects' HLA-A and HLA-B alleles from TCR beta sequences was reported.

CDR1 SEHNR and CDR2 FQNEAQ come from the germline V gene (reference sequence). V was clipped by 5 bases and J by 5 bases; unmatched bases: 13. CDR3 size: 16 residues. It was with 60 Vbeta and 13 Jbeta primers that the PCR ran. Method: immunoSEQ multiplex PCR; TCRdb's copy keeps in-frame clones and lacks some. Among some 170,000 clones listed, 75% were seen once. What was sequenced was PBMCs. The rearrangement joins TRBV7-9 to TRBJ2-5, with TRBD2 matching over 8 bases. The sequence was collected from a woman aged 45 to 65 in good health and CMV-seropositive. The CDR3 DNA follows: TGTGCCAGCAGCACGCTCCTCGGGGGGGCCGGTGAGACCCAGTACTTC. It codes for CASSTLLGGAGETQYF.